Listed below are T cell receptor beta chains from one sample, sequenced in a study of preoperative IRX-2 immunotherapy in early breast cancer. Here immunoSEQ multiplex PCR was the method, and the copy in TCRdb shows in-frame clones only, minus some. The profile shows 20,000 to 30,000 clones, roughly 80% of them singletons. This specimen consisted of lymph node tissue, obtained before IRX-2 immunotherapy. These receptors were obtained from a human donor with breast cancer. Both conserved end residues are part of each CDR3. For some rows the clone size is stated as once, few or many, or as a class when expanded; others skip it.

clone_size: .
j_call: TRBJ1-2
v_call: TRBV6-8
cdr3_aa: CASRGTGRNGYTF

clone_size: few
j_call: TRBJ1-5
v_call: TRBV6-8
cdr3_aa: CASSYSLGGQPQHF

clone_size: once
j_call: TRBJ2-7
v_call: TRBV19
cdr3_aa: CASSMLAGAGGNYEQYF

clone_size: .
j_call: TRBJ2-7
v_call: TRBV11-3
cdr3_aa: CASSLGGSSYEQYF

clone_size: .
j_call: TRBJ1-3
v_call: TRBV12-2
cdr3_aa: CASRLANWGRPLPKGDTIYF

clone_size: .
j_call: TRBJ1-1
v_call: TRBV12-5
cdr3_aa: CASKLLTEAFF

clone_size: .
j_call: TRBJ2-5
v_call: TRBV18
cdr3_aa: CASSPEAETQYF

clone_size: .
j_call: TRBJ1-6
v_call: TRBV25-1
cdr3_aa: CASSEARDYNSPLHF

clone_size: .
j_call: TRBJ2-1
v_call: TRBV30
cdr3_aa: CAWGQLLTYNEQFF

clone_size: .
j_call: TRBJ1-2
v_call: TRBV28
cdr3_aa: CASSLSGQNYGYTF

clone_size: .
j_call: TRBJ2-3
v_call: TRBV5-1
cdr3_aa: CASSLLERSYTDTQYF

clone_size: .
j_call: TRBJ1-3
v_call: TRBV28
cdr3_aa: CASSPGFGTGNTIYF

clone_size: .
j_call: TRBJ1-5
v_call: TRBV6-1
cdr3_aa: CASSEDRAVQPQHF

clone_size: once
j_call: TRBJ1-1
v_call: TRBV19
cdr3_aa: CASSLHLRQGTEAFF

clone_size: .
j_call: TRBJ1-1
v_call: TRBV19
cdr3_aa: CASSTRDRLNTEAFF

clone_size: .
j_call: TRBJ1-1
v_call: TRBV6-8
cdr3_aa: CASSRPGRIEAFF

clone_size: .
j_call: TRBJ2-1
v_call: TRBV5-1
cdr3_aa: CASSTGQGTYNEQFF

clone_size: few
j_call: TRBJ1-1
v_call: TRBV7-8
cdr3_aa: CASSFERNTEAFF

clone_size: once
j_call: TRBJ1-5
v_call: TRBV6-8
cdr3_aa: CASSTTETGGEWGNQPQHF

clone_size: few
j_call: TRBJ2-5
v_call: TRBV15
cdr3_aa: CATSRVANQETQYF

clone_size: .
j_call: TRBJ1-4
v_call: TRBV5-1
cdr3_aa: CASSLSSGRVDEKLFF

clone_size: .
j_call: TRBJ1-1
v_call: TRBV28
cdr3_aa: CASSLSQDRGDAFF

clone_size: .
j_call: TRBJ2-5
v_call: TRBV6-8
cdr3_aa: CASSYGDRGRLETQYF

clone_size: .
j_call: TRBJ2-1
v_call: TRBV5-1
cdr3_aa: CASSLAPGQDYNEQFF

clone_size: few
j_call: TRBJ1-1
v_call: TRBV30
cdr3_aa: CAWSPGQGRTEAFF

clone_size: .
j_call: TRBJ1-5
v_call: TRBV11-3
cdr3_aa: CASSLDRDRVQPQHF

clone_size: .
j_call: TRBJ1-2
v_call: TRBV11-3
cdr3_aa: CASSAIPRTGANYGYTF

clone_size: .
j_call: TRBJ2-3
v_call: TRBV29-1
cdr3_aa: CSVHRGPLAGQTDTQYF

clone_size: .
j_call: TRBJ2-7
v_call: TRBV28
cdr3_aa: CASSLRQGGQYF

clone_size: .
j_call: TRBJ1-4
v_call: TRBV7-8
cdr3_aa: CASSFRSGAPREKLFF

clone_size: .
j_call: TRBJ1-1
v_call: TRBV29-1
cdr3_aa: CSVEPQHGLTEAFF

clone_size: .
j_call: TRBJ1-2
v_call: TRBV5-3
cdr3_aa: CARSLKRVRSGGEDGYTF

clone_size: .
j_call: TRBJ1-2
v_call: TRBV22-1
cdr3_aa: CASSLSRAAIGYGYTF

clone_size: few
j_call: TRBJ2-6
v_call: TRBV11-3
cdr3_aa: CASSLGSGGSYFSGANVLTF

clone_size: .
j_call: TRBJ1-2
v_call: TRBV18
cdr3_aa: CASSPGQKINYGYTF

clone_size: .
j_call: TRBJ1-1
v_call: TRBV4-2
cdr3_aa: CASSFSVQKEAFF

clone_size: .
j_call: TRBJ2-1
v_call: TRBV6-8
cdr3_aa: CASSEGRHGNEQFF

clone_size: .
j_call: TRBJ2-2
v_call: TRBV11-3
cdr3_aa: CASSLRGGAGNTGELFF

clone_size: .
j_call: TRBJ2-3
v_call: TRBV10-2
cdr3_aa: CASSEGVPDTQYF

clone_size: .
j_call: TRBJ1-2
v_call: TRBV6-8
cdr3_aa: CASSYSVGTGATLSGYTF

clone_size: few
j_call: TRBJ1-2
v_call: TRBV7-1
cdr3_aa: CASSLEGRYGYTF

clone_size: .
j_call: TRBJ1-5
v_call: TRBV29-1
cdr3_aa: CSVRGQGSPQHF